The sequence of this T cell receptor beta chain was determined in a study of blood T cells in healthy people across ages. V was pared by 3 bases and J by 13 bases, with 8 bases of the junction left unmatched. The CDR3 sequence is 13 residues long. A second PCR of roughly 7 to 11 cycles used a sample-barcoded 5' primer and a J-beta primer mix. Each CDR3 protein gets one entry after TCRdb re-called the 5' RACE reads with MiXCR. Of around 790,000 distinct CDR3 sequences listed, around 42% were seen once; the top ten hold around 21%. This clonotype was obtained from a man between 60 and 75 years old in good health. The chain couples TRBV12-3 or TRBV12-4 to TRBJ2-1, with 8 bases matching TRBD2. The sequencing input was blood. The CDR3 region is CASSFNGGAGQFF. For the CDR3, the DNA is TGTGCCAGCAGTTTTAACGGGGGGGCCGGTCAGTTCTTC.